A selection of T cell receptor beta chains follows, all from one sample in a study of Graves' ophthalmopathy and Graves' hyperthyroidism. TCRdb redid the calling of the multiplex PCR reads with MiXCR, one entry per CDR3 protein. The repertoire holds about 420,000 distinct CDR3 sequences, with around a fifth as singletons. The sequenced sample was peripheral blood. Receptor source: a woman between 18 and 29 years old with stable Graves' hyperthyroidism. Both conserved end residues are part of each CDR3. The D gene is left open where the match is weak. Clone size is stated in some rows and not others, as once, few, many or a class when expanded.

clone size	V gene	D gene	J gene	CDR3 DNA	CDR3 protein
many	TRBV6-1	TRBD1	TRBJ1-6	TGTGCCAGCAGAGATCCGCCGACAGGGCTAAATTCACCCCTCCACTTT	CASRDPPTGLNSPLHF
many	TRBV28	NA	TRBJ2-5	TGTGCCAGCAGTTTATCCTTGGGGTCTCAAGAGACCCAGTACTTC	CASSLSLGSQETQYF
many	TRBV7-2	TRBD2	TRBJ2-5	TGTGCCAGCAGCTTAGGCAGGGTAGCGGGGGGCCAAGAGACCCAGTACTTC	CASSLGRVAGGQETQYF
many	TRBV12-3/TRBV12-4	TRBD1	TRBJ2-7	TGTGCCAGCAGCCCGGGACAGGGGGCAGAACTAGGCGGTTACGAGCAGTACTTC	CASSPGQGAELGGYEQYF
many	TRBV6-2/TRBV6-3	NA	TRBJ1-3	TGTGCCAGCAGTCCTATCCCAGAGATCTCTGGAAACACCATATATTTT	CASSPIPEISGNTIYF
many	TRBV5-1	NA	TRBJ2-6	TGCGCCAGCAGCGCCGCATTTAAGGGGGCTGGGGCCAACGTCCTGACTTTC	CASSAAFKGAGANVLTF
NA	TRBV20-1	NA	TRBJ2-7	TGCAGTGCTAGCAGGGTGTTCCACGAGCAGTACTTC	CSASRVFHEQYF
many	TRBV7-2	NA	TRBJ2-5	TGTGCCAGCACGACGCAGGGTTCTCTTAGAGAGACCCAGTACTTC	CASTTQGSLRETQYF
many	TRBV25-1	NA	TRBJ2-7	TGTGCCAGCAGTGAATCCGTTGGAGAGCCGTCCTACGAGCAGTACTTC	CASSESVGEPSYEQYF
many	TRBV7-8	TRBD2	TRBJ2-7	TGTGCCAGCAGCTTATTAGGACTAGCGGCGATAACCTACGAGCAGTACTTC	CASSLLGLAAITYEQYF